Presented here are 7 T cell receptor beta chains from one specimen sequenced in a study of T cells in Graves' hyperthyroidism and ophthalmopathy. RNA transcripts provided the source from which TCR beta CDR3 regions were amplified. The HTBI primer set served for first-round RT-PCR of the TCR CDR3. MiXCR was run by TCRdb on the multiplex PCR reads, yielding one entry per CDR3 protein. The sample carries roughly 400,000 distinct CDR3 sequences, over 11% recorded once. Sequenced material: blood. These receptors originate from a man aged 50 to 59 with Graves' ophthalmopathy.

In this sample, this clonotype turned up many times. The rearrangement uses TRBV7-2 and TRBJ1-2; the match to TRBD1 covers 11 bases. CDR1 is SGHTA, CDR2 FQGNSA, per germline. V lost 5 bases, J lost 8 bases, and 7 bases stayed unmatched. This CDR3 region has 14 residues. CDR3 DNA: TGTGCCAGCAGCACGGGACAGGGGGTGGGAGGCTACACCTTC. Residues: CASSTGQGVGGYTF.

CDR3 bases: TGTGCCAGCAGTTACTCGATTCTAGGGAGCTCCTATAATTCACCCCTCCACTTT. The encoded protein is CASSYSILGSSYNSPLHF. This chain links TRBV6-6 with TRBJ1-6, with D uncertain. The CDR3 is made up of 18 amino acids. V was cut by 0 bases and J by 0 bases, with 12 bases left in between. Germline loops: CDR1 MNHNY, CDR2 SVGAGI (reference sequence).

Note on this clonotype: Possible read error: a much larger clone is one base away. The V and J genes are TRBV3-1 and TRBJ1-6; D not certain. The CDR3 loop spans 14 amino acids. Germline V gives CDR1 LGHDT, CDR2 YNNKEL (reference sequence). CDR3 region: CASSQATDNPPLHF. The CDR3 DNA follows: TGTGCCAGCAGCCAAGCCACGGATAATCCACCCCTCCACTTT. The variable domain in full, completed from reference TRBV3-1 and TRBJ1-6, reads DTAVSQTPKYLVTQMGNDKSIKCEQNLGHDTMYWYKQDSKKFLKIMFSYNNKELIINETVPNRFSPKSPDKAHLNLHINSLELGDSAVYFCASSQATDNPPLHFGNGTRLTVT.

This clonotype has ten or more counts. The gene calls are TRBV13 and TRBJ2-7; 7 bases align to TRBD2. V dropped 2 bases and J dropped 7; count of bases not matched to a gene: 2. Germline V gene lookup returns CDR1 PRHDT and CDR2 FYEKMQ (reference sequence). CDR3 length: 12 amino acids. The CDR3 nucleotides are TGTGCCAGCAGCTTACAACTAGCGGAGCAGTACTTC. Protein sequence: CASSLQLAEQYF. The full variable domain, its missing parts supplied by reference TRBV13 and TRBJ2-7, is AAGVIQSPRHLIKEKRETATLKCYPIPRHDTVYWYQQGPGQDPQFLISFYEKMQSDKGSIPDRFSAQQFSDYHSELNMSSLELGDSALYFCASSLQLAEQYFGPGTRLTVT.

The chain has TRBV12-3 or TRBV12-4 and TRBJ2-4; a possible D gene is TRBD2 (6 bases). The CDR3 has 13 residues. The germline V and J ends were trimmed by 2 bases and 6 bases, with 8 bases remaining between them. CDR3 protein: CASSLIAVNIQYF. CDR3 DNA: TGTGCCAGCAGTTTAATAGCGGTAAACATTCAGTACTTC.

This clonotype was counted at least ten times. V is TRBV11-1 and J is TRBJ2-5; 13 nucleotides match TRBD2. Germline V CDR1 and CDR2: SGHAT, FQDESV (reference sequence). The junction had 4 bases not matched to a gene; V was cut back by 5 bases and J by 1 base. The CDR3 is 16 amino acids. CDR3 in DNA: TGTGCCAGCAGCCCGGGACTAGCGGGGATCCAAGAGACCCAGTACTTC. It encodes CASSPGLAGIQETQYF.

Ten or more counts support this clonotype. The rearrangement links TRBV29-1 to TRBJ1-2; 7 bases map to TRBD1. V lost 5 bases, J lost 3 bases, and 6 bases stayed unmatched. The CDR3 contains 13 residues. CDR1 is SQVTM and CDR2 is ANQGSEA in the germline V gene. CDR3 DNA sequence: TGCAGCGTTAGGGTAGGGGGCGACTATGGCTACACCTTC. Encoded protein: CSVRVGGDYGYTF. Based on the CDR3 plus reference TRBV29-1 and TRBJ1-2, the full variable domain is SAVISQKPSRDICQRGTSLTIQCQVDSQVTMMFWYRQQPGQSLTLIATANQGSEATYESGFVIDKFPISRPNLTFSTLTVSNMSPEDSSIYLCSVRVGGDYGYTFGSGTRLTVV.